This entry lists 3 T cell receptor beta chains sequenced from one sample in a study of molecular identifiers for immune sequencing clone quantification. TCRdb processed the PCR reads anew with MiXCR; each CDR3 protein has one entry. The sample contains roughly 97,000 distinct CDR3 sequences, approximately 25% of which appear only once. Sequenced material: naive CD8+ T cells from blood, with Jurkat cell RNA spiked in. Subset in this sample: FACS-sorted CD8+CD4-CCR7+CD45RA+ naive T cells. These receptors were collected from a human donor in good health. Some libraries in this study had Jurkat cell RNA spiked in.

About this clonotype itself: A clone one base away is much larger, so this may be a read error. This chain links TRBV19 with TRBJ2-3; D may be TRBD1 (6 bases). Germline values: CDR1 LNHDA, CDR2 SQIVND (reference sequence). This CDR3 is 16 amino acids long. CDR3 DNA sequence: TGTGTCAGCAGAGGGGGATTTCAAAGGGTAACAGATACGCAGTATTTT. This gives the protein CVSRGGFQRVTDTQYF.

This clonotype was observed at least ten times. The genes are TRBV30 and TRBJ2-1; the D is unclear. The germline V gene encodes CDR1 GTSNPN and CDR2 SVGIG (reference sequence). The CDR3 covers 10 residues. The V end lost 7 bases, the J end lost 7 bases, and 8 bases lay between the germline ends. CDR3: CALEGNEQFF. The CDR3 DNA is TGTGCCTTAGAAGGGAATGAGCAGTTCTTC. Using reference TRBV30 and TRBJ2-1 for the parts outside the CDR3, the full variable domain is SQTIHQWPATLVQPVGSPLSLECTVEGTSNPNLYWYRQAAGRGLQLLFYSVGIGQISSEVPQNLSASRPQDRQFILSSKKLLLSDSGFYLCALEGNEQFFGPGTRLTVL.

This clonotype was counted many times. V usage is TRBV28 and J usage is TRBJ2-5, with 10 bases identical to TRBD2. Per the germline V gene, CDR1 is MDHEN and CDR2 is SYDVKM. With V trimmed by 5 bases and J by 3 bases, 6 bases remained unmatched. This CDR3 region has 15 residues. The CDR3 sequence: CASSLELAGKETQYF. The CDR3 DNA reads TGTGCCAGCAGTCTTGAACTAGCGGGGAAAGAGACCCAGTACTTC.